Sequencing of this TCR beta chain was carried out in a study of graft-versus-host responses after intestinal transplantation. Study as a whole: Each of the recipients got a multivisceral, liver-intestinal, or isolated intestinal transplant.

As to this clone: Its specificity is unknown.

The CDR3 length is 15 residues. Germline values: CDR1 MNHEY, CDR2 SMNVEV (reference sequence). After removal of 4 bases from V and 3 bases from J, the junction contained 5 bases not matched to a gene. Broader study findings: Peak circulating GvH clone levels tracked with early post-transplant HvG declines.

Measured with immunoSEQ multiplex PCR; TCRdb has only the in-frame clones, and not every one. Of about 21,000 clones listed, approximately 92% were seen once; the top ten hold about 45%. The source material was PBMCs, sampled approximately 250 days after intestinal transplant. This chain links TRBV27 with TRBJ2-7, with 11 nucleotides matching TRBD1. The receptor comes from a human patient who received an intestinal transplant, so some T cells may come from the graft donor. Here the CDR3 reads CASSSLGQGVYEQYF. The CDR3 DNA reads as TGTGCCAGCAGTTCCTTGGGACAGGGGGTCTACGAGCAGTACTTC.